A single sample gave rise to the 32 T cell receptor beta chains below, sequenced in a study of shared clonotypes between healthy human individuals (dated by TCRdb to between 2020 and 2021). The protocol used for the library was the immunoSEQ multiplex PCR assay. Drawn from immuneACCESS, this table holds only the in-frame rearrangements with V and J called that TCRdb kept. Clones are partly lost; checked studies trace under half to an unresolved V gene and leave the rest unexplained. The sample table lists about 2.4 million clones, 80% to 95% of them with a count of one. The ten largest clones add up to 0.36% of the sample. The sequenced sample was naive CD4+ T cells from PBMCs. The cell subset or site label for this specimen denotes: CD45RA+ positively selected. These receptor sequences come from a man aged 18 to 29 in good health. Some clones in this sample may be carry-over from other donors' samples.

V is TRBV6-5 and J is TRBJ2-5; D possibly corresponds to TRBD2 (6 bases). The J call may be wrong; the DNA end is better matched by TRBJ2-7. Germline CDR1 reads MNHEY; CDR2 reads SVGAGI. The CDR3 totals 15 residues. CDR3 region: CASSYGGLSSYEQYF. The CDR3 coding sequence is TGTGCCAGCAGTTACGGGGGACTTAGCTCCTACGAGCAGTACTTC.

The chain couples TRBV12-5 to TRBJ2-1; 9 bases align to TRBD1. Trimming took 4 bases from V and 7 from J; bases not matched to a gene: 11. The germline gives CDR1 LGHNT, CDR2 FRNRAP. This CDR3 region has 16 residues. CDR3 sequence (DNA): TGTGCTAGTGGTTCACTCCCGGGACAGGGTAAAAATGAGCAGTTCTTC. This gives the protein CASGSLPGQGKNEQFF.

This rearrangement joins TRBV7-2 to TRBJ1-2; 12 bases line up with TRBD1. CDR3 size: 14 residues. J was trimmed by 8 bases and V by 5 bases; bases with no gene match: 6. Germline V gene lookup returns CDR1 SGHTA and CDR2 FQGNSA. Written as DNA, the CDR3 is TGTGCCAGCAGCAAGGGGACAGGGGGCGGCGGCTACACCTTC. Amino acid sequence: CASSKGTGGGGYTF.

The CDR3 protein is CASSSGRPVRGTEAFF. Here the CDR3 DNA reads TGTGCCAGCAGTTCCGGACGGCCCGTTAGAGGTACTGAAGCTTTCTTT. The chain joins TRBV6-5 to TRBJ1-1; D ambiguous. Germline V CDR1 and CDR2: MNHEY, SVGAGI. This CDR3 contains 16 residues. V was trimmed by 4 bases and J by 5 bases, leaving 20 bases between them.

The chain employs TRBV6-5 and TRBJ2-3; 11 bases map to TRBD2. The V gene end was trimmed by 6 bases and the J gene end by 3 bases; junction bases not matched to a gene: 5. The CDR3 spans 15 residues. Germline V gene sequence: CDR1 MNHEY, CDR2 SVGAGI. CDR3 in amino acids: CASRALAGETDTQYF. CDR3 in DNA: TGTGCCAGCAGGGCACTAGCGGGAGAAACAGATACGCAGTATTTT.

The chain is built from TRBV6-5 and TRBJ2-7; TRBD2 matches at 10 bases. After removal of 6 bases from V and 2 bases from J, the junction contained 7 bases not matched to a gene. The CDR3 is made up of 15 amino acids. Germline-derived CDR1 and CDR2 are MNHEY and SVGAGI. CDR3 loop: CASRLASGRAYEQYF. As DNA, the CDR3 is TGTGCCAGCAGGTTAGCGAGCGGGAGGGCCTACGAGCAGTACTTC.

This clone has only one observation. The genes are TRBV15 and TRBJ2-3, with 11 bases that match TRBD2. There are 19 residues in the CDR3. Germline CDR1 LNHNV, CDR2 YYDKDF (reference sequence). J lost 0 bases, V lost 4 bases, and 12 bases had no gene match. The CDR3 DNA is TGTGCCACCAGCAAGCCTCCCCGGGGACTAGCGGATAGCACAGATACGCAGTATTTT. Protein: CATSKPPRGLADSTDTQYF.

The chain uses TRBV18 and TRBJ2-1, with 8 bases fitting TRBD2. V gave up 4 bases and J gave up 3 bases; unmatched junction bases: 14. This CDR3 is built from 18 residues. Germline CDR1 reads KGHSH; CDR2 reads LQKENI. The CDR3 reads CASSRLLDSSGRYNEQFF. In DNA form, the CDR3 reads TGTGCCAGCTCACGCCTCCTAGATTCTAGCGGGCGCTACAATGAGCAGTTCTTC. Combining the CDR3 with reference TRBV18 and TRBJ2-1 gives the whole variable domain NAGVMQNPRHLVRRRGQEARLRCSPMKGHSHVYWYRQLPEEGLKFMVYLQKENIIDESGMPKERFSAEFPKEGPSILRIQQVVRGDSAAYFCASSRLLDSSGRYNEQFFGPGTRLTVL.

For the CDR3, the DNA is TGCGCCAGCAGGCATTCCTGGACCGGGGAGCTGTTTTTT. Its translation is CASRHSWTGELFF. The rearrangement links TRBV5-1 to TRBJ2-2, with D unresolved. The CDR3 spans 13 residues. Trimming cost V 5 bases and J 5 bases, with 10 bases left between them. In germline, CDR1 is SGHRS, CDR2 YFSETQ.

The CDR3 protein is CAISQTGDYEQYF. CDR3 nucleotide sequence: TGTGCCATCAGTCAGACCGGGGACTACGAGCAGTACTTC. The J gene is TRBJ2-7, the V gene TRBV10-3; maybe TRBD2 (5 bases). Germline-derived CDR1 and CDR2 are ENHRY and SYGVKD. Trimming shortened V by 5 bases and J by 3 bases, and 11 bases separated the two germline ends. This CDR3 comprises 13 residues.

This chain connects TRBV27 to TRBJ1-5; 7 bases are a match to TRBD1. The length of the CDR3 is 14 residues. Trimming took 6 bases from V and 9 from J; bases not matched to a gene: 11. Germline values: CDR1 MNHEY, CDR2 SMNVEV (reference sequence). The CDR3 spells CASRVDRDGWPQHF. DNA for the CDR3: TGTGCCAGCAGGGTTGACAGGGATGGGTGGCCCCAGCATTTT.

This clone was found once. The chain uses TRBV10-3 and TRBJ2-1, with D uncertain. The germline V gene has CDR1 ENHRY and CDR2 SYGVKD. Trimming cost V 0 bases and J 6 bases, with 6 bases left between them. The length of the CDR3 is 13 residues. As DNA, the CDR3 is TGTGCCATCAGTGAGTCGATACCCAATGAGCAGTTCTTC. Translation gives CAISESIPNEQFF.

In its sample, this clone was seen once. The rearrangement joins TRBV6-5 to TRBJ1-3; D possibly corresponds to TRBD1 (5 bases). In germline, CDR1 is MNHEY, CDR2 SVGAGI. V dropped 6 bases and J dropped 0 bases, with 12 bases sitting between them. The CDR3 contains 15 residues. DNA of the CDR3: TGTGCCAGCAGCCGGGACGTCGGCTCTGGAAACACCATATATTTT. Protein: CASSRDVGSGNTIYF.

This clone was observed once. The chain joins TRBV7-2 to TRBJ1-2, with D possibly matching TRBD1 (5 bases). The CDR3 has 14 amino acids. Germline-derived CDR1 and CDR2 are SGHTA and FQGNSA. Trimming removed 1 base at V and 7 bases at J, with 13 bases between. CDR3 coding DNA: TGTGCCAGCAGCTTAGAGGGACGTTGGCCTGGCTACACCTTC. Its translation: CASSLEGRWPGYTF.

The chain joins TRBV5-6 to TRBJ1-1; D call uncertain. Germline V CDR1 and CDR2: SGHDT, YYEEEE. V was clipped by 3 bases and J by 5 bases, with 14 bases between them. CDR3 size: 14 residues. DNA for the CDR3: TGTGCCAGCAGCTCGCCTAGAAGGGAAACTGAAGCTTTCTTT. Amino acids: CASSSPRRETEAFF.

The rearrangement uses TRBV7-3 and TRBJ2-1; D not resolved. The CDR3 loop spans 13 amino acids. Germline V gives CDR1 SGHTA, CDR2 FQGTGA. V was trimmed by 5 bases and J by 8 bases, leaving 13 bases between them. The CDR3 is CASSADLMYEQFF. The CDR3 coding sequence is TGTGCCAGCAGCGCCGACCTGATGTATGAGCAGTTCTTC.

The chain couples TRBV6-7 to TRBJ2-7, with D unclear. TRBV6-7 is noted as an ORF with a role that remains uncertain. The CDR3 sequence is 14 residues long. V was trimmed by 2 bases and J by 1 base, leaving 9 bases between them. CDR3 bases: TGTGCCAGCAGTTACAGGGTAAGGTCCTACGAGCAGTACTTC. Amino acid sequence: CASSYRVRSYEQYF.

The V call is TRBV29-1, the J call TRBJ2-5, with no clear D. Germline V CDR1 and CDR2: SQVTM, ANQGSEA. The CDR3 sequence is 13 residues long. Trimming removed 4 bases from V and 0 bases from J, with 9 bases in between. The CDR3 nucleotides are TGCAGCGTTGCGCCCATGTACCAAGAGACCCAGTACTTC. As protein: CSVAPMYQETQYF.

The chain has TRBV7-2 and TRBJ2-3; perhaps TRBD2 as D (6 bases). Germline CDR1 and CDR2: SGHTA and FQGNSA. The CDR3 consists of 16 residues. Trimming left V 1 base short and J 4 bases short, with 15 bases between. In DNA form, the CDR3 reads TGTGCCAGCAGCTTAGGTAGCGGCTCAAGGGCAGATACGCAGTATTTT. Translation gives CASSLGSGSRADTQYF.

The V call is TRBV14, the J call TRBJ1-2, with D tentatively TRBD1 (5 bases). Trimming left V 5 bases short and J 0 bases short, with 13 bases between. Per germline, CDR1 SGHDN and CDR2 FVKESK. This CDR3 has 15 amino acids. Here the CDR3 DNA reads TGTGCCAGCAGCGGGTACGACAGAACTAACTATGGCTACACCTTC. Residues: CASSGYDRTNYGYTF.

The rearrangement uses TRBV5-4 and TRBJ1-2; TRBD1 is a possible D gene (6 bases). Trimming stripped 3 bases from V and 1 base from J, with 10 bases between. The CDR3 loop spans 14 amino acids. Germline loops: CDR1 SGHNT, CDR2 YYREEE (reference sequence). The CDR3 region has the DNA TGTGCCAGCAGCTACACAGGGATTAACTATGGCTACACCTTC. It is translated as CASSYTGINYGYTF. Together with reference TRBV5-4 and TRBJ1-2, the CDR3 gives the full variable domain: ETGVTQSPTHLIKTRGQQVTLRCSSQSGHNTVSWYQQALGQGPQFIFQYYREEENGRGNFPPRFSGLQFPNYSSELNVNALELDDSALYLCASSYTGINYGYTFGSGTRLTVV.

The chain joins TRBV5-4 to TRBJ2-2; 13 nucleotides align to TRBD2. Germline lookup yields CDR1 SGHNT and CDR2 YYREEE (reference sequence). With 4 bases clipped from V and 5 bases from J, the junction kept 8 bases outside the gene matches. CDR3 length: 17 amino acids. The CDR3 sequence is CASSRNLLAGGTGELFF. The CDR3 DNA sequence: TGTGCCAGCAGCCGCAATTTACTAGCGGGAGGGACCGGGGAGCTGTTTTTT.

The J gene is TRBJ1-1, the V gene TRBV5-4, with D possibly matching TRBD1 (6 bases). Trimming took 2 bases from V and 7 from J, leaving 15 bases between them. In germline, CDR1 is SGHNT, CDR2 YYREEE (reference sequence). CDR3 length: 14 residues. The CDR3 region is CASSFLAGDNEAFF. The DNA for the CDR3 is TGTGCCAGCAGCTTCTTAGCAGGGGATAATGAAGCTTTCTTT.

The DNA of the CDR3 is TGCGCCAGCAGCCAAGAGGGGGGGAGGTTTAGGAGGGTTGGCTACACCTTC. As protein: CASSQEGGRFRRVGYTF. This rearrangement joins TRBV4-1 to TRBJ1-2; D may be TRBD1 (5 bases). Trimming took 0 bases from V and 7 from J, leaving 21 bases between them. This CDR3 is built from 17 residues. The germline V gene encodes CDR1 MGHRA and CDR2 YSYEKL.

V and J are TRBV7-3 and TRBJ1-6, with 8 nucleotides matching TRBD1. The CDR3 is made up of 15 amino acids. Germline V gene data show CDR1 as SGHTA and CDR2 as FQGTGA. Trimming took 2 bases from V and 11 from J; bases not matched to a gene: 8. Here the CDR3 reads CASSLSGQGRAPLHF. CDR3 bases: TGTGCCAGCAGCTTATCAGGACAGGGCCGGGCACCCCTCCACTTT. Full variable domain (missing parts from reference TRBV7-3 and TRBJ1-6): GAGVSQTPSNKVTEKGKYVELRCDPISGHTALYWYRQSLGQGPEFLIYFQGTGAADDSGLPNDRFFAVRPEGSVSTLKIQRTERGDSAVYLCASSLSGQGRAPLHFGNGTRLTVT.

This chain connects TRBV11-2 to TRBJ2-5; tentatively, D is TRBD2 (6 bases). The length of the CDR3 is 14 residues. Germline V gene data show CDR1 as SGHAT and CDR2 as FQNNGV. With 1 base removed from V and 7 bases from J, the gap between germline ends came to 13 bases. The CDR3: CASSLGLARGTQYF. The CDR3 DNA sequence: TGTGCCAGCAGCTTAGGGCTAGCGCGGGGGACCCAGTACTTC.

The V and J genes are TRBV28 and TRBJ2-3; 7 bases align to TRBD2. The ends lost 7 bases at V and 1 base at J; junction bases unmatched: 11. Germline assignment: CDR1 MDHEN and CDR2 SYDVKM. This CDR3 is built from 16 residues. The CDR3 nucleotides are TGTGCCAGCATTCCCTGGCGGGAGCTCGGCACAGATACGCAGTATTTT. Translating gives CASIPWRELGTDTQYF.

DNA of the CDR3: TGCGCCAGCAGCCAAGATGAGAATGATTCCCCGGGATCACCCCTCCACTTT. Translating it yields CASSQDENDSPGSPLHF. J is TRBJ1-6 and V is TRBV4-1; no definite D call. The CDR3 is 17 amino acids. CDR1 and CDR2 from the germline V gene are MGHRA and YSYEKL. V was pared by 0 bases and J by 10 bases, with 19 bases between.

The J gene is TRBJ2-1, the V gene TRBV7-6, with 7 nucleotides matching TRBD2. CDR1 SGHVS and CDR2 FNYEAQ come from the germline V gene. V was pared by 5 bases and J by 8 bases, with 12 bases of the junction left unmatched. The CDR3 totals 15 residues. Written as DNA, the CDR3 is TGTGCCAGCAGCCTGAGCGGGGATCGGAGCGATGAGCAGTTCTTC. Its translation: CASSLSGDRSDEQFF.

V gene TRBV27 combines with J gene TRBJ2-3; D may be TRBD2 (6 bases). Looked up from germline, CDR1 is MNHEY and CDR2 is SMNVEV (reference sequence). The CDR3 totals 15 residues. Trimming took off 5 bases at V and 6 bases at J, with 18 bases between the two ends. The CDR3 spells CASSRERTIGDTQYF. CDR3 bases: TGTGCCAGCAGTCGGGAGAGGACAATCGGGGATACGCAGTATTTT.

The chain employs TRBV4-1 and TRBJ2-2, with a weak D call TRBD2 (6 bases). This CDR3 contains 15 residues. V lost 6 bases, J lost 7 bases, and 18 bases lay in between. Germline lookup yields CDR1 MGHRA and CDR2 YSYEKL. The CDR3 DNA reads TGCGCCAGCAGACACGGCTGGGAGGAGGGCGGGGAGCTGTTTTTT. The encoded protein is CASRHGWEEGGELFF.

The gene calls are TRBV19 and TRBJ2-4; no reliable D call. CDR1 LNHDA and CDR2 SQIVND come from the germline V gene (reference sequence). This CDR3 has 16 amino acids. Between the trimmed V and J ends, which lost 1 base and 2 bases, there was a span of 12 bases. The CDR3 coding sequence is TGTGCCAGTAGTATAGGGCCCGTAGAGACCAAAAACATTCAGTACTTC. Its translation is CASSIGPVETKNIQYF.